Listed below are T cell receptor beta chains from one sample, sequenced in a study of blood T cells in healthy people across ages. TCRdb reanalysed the 5' RACE reads using MiXCR and keeps one entry per CDR3 protein. The sample has about 1.4 million distinct CDR3 sequences, approximately 63% seen once; the top ten hold approximately 7%. The sample consisted of blood. These receptor sequences come from a man aged 18 to 29 in good health. CDR3s include the opening cysteine and the closing phenylalanine or tryptophan. D genes are given only for firm matches. Clone size appears in some rows only: once, few, many, or a class for an expanded clone.

D gene	clone size	J gene	V gene	CDR3 protein	CDR3 DNA
.	.	TRBJ2-5	TRBV28	CASSPSTGYEETQYF	TGTGCCAGCAGTCCTTCAACAGGGTACGAAGAGACCCAGTACTTC
TRBD2	.	TRBJ2-1	TRBV20-1	CSARDLKKRGWSSYNEQFF	TGCAGTGCTAGAGATCTAAAGAAGCGGGGGTGGAGCTCCTACAATGAGCAGTTCTTC
.	.	TRBJ2-1	TRBV29-1	CSATEPPYNEQFF	TGCAGCGCTACGGAACCACCCTACAATGAGCAGTTCTTC
TRBD1	.	TRBJ1-1	TRBV28	CASSDRVAPEAFF	TGTGCCAGCAGTGACAGGGTGGCACCTGAAGCTTTCTTT
.	.	TRBJ2-7	TRBV27	CASSGSWGVSEQYF	TGTGCCAGCAGTGGGTCATGGGGGGTATCCGAGCAGTACTTC
TRBD1	.	TRBJ2-3	TRBV28	CASRNQGADTQYF	TGTGCCAGCAGGAATCAGGGGGCAGATACGCAGTATTTT
.	few	TRBJ2-7	TRBV6-1	CASSGQSGTASYEQYF	TGTGCCAGCAGTGGCCAGTCCGGGACTGCCTCCTACGAGCAGTACTTC
.	.	TRBJ2-6	TRBV10-3	CAISEDLYSQGVLTF	TGTGCCATCAGTGAAGATTTATACAGTCAGGGCGTCCTGACTTTC
.	.	TRBJ2-1	TRBV6-2/TRBV6-3	CASSYDQAGSSYNEQFF	TGTGCCAGCAGTTACGACCAGGCGGGGAGCTCCTACAATGAGCAGTTCTTC
TRBD2	.	TRBJ2-7	TRBV12-3/TRBV12-4	CASTYQVATGGEQYF	TGTGCCAGCACCTACCAAGTGGCAACGGGGGGAGAGCAGTACTTC
.	.	TRBJ2-3	TRBV4-3	CASSPTLGPDTQYF	TGCGCCAGCAGCCCTACCTTAGGCCCAGATACGCAGTATTTT
TRBD1	few	TRBJ1-5	TRBV27	CASSWTGVNQPQHF	TGTGCCAGCAGTTGGACAGGAGTCAATCAGCCCCAGCATTTT
.	.	TRBJ2-1	TRBV3-1	CASSPNSGIGRNEQFF	TGTGCCAGCAGCCCGAATAGCGGTATCGGACGGAATGAGCAGTTCTTC
TRBD1	.	TRBJ2-1	TRBV29-1	CSVPTGGSHNEQFF	TGCAGCGTCCCCACAGGGGGCAGCCACAATGAGCAGTTCTTC
.	.	TRBJ1-2	TRBV9	CASSAQSYGYTF	TGTGCCAGCAGCGCGCAGAGCTATGGCTACACCTTC
TRBD2	.	TRBJ2-7	TRBV11-2	CASSPLREAISFYEQYF	TGTGCCAGCAGTCCCCTCCGGGAGGCAATCAGTTTCTACGAGCAGTACTTC
TRBD1	few	TRBJ2-1	TRBV10-3	CAISRQGSGNEQFF	TGTGCCATCAGTAGACAGGGGTCGGGAAATGAGCAGTTCTTC
.	few	TRBJ1-4	TRBV29-1	CSVADTGLSEKLFF	TGCAGCGTTGCGGATACAGGGTTGAGTGAAAAACTGTTTTTT
.	.	TRBJ2-2	TRBV9	CASSVEGSPGELFF	TGTGCCAGCAGCGTAGAGGGGTCCCCCGGGGAGCTGTTTTTT
TRBD2	.	TRBJ2-1	TRBV20-1	CSARDLRGARNEQFF	TGCAGTGCTAGAGATCTGCGGGGGGCCCGCAATGAGCAGTTCTTC
.	.	TRBJ2-5	TRBV4-1	CASSQDGQGLETQYF	TGCGCCAGCAGCCAAGATGGGCAGGGGTTGGAGACCCAGTACTTC
.	.	TRBJ2-1	TRBV24-1	CATSDTDGTGGSYNEQFF	TGTGCCACCAGTGACACTGACGGTACCGGAGGCTCCTACAATGAGCAGTTCTTC
.	.	TRBJ2-3	TRBV5-1	CASSLVREDTQYF	TGCGCCAGCAGCTTGGTTCGGGAAGATACGCAGTATTTT
TRBD1	.	TRBJ1-1	TRBV10-3	CAITDPGQPNTEAFF	TGTGCCATCACCGACCCGGGACAGCCGAACACTGAAGCTTTCTTT
TRBD2	.	TRBJ2-5	TRBV10-3	CATRTSGQETQYF	TGTGCCACAAGGACTAGCGGGCAAGAGACCCAGTACTTC
.	.	TRBJ1-1	TRBV15	CATSSRRDTEAFF	TGTGCCACCAGCAGCCGCAGGGACACTGAAGCTTTCTTT
TRBD1	.	TRBJ1-6	TRBV7-2	CASNLHPGQPARNSPLHF	TGTGCCAGCAACCTCCATCCGGGACAGCCAGCCCGTAATTCACCCCTCCACTTT
.	.	TRBJ2-3	TRBV4-1	CASSQEKEGADTQYF	TGCGCCAGCAGCCAAGAAAAGGAGGGCGCAGATACGCAGTATTTT
.	.	TRBJ2-6	TRBV5-6	CASSLKLTGANVLTF	TGTGCCAGCAGCTTGAAGCTTACTGGGGCCAACGTCCTGACTTTC
.	few	TRBJ1-6	TRBV12-3/TRBV12-4	CASRVGGRNSPLHF	TGTGCCAGCAGGGTAGGGGGTAGGAATTCACCCCTCCACTTT
.	.	TRBJ2-1	TRBV7-9	CASSSDGTAGNEQFF	TGTGCCAGCAGCTCCGATGGGACAGCGGGTAATGAGCAGTTCTTC
.	.	TRBJ2-3	TRBV4-1	CASSQGVQTADTQYF	TGCGCCAGCAGCCAGGGGGTACAGACAGCAGATACGCAGTATTTT
.	once	TRBJ2-1	TRBV20-1	CSATTYSSYNEQFF	TGCAGTGCAACGACTTACAGCTCCTACAATGAGCAGTTCTTC
.	few	TRBJ2-7	TRBV28	CASRSPWIYEQYF	TGTGCCAGCAGAAGCCCCTGGATCTACGAGCAGTACTTC
.	.	TRBJ1-4	TRBV20-1	CSAQDMIATNEKLFF	TGCAGTGCCCAGGATATGATAGCAACTAATGAAAAACTGTTTTTT
.	.	TRBJ1-1	TRBV29-1	CSAVDRNTEAFF	TGCAGCGCCGTAGACAGAAACACTGAAGCTTTCTTT
TRBD1	.	TRBJ1-1	TRBV7-6	CASSSQGARAEAFF	TGTGCCAGCAGCTCACAGGGGGCGCGGGCTGAAGCTTTCTTT
TRBD1	.	TRBJ2-1	TRBV20-1	CSAGQGHTYNEQFF	TGCAGTGCTGGACAGGGGCACACCTACAATGAGCAGTTCTTC
.	.	TRBJ2-5	TRBV29-1	CSVDPGVAETQYF	TGCAGCGTTGATCCGGGGGTAGCGGAGACCCAGTACTTC
.	.	TRBJ2-5	TRBV10-3	CAISDAQGTETQYF	TGTGCCATCAGTGATGCGCAGGGAACAGAGACCCAGTACTTC
.	.	TRBJ1-1	TRBV5-1	CASSLGQRGAEAFF	TGCGCCAGCAGCTTGGGACAAAGGGGCGCTGAAGCTTTCTTT
.	.	TRBJ2-2	TRBV20-1	CSAQPSGDGELFF	TGCAGTGCTCAGCCATCAGGGGACGGGGAGCTGTTTTTT
TRBD2	.	TRBJ2-4	TRBV5-6	CASSLPGGRELDIQYF	TGTGCCAGCAGCTTACCGGGGGGGCGGGAGTTGGACATTCAGTACTTC
.	few	TRBJ1-2	TRBV6-4	CASSAFPSGTWNGYTF	TGTGCCAGCAGCGCTTTTCCCTCAGGGACATGGAATGGCTACACCTTC
.	once	TRBJ1-2	TRBV2	CASSRVKSRGGYTF	TGTGCCAGCAGCAGGGTCAAATCGCGGGGAGGCTACACCTTC
.	.	TRBJ2-3	TRBV4-2	CASSQAQRSTDTQYF	TGTGCCAGCAGCCAAGCTCAGCGTAGCACAGATACGCAGTATTTT
.	once	TRBJ1-2	TRBV29-1	CSVADGQQIPTWGYTF	TGCAGCGTTGCGGACGGTCAACAAATACCAACCTGGGGCTACACCTTC
.	.	TRBJ2-7	TRBV2	CASSEPIYEQYF	TGTGCCAGCAGTGAACCCATATACGAGCAGTACTTC
TRBD1	.	TRBJ2-7	TRBV5-1	CASRAGTGDHEQYF	TGCGCCAGCAGAGCCGGGACAGGGGACCACGAGCAGTACTTC
.	.	TRBJ1-2	TRBV11-2	CASSLFQGAPDGYTF	TGTGCCAGCAGCTTGTTTCAAGGGGCCCCGGATGGCTACACCTTC
TRBD1	.	TRBJ2-2	TRBV11-2	CASSLTGGANGELFF	TGTGCCAGCAGCTTAACAGGGGGCGCAAACGGGGAGCTGTTTTTT
TRBD2	.	TRBJ2-1	TRBV11-2	CASSYDSGRNEQFF	TGTGCCAGTAGCTACGATAGCGGGAGAAATGAGCAGTTCTTC
.	few	TRBJ2-1	TRBV20-1	CSAREPQKNEQFF	TGCAGTGCTAGAGAACCACAGAAGAATGAGCAGTTCTTC
TRBD2	.	TRBJ2-3	TRBV5-1	CASSSLLWRGGSTDTQYF	TGCGCCAGCAGCTCGCTCCTTTGGCGGGGGGGAAGCACAGATACGCAGTATTTT
.	.	TRBJ2-5	TRBV2	CASTKETQYF	TGTGCCAGTACAAAAGAGACCCAGTACTTC